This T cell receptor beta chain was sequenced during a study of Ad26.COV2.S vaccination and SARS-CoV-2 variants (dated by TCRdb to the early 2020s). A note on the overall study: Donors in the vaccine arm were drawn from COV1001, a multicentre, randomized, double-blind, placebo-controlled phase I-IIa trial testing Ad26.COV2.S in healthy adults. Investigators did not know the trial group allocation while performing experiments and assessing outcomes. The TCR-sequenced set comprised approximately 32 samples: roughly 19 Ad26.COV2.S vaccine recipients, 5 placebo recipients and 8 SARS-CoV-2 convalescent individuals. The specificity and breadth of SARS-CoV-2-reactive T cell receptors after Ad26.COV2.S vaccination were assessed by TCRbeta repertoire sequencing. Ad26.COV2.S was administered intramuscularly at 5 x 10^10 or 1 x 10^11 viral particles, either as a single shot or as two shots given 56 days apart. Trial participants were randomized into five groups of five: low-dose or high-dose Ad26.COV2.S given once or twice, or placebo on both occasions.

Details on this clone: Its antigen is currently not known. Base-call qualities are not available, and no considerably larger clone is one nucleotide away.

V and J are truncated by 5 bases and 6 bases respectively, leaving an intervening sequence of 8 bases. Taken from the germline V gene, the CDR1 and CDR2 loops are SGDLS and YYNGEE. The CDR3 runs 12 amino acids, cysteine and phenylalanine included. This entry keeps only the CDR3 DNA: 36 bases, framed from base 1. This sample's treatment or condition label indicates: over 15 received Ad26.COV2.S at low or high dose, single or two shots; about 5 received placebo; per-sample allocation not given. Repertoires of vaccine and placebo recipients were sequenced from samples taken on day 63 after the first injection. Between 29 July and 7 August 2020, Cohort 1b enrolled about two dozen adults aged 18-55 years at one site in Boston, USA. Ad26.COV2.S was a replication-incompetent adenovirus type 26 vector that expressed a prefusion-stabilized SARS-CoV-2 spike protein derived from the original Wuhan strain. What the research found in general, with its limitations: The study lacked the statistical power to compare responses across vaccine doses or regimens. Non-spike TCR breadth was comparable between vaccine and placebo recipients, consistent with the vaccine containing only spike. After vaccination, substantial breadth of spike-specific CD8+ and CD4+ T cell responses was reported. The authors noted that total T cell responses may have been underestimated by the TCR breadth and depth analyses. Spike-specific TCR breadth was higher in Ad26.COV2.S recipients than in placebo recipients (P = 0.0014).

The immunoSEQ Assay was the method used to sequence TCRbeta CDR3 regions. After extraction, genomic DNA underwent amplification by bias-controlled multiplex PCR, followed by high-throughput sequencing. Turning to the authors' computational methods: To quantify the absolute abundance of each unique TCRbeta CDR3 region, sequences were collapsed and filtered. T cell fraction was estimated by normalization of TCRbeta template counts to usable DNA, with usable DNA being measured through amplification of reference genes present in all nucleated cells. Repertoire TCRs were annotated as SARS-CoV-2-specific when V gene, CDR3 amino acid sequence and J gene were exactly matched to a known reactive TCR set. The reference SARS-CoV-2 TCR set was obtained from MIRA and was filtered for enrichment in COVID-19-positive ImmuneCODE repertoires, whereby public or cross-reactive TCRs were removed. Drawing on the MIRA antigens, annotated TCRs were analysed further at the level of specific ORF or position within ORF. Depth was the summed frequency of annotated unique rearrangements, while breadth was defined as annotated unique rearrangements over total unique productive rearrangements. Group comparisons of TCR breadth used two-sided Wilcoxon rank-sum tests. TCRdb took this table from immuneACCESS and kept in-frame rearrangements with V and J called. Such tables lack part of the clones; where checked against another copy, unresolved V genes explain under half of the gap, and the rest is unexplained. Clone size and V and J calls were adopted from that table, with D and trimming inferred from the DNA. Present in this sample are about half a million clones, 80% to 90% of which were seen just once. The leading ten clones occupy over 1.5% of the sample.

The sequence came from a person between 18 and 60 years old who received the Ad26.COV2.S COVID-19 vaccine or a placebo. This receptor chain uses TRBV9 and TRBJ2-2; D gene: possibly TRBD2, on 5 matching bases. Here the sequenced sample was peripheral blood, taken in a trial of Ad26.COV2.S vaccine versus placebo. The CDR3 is CASRGDSGELFF. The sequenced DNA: TGTGCCAGCAGGGGAGACTCCGGGGAGCTGTTTTTT.